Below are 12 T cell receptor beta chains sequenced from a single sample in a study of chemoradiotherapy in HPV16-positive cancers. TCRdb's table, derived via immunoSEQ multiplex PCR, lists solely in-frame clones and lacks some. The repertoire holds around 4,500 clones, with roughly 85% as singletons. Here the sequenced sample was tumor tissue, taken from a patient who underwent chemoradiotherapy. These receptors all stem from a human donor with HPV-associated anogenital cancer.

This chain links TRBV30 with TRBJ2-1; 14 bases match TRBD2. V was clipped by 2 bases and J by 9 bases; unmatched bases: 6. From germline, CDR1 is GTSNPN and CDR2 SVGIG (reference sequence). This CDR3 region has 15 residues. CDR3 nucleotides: TGTGCCTGGAGTAAGACTAGCGGGAGGGCCGGTGAGCAGTTCTTC. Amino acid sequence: CAWSKTSGRAGEQFF.

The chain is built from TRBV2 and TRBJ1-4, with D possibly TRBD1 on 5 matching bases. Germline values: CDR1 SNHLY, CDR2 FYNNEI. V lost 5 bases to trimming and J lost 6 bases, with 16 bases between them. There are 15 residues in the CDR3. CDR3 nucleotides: TGTGCCAGCAGTTATCTCGGGACGGACTATGAAAAACTGTTTTTT. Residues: CASSYLGTDYEKLFF.

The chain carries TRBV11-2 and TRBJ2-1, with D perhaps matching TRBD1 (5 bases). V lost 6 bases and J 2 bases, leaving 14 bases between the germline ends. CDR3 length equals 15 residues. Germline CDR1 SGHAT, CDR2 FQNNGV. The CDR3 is CASRPKGSAYNEQFF. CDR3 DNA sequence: TGTGCCAGCAGACCCAAGGGGTCGGCCTACAATGAGCAGTTCTTC.

DNA for the CDR3: TGTGCCAGCAGCTTGTTTCGGTACGAGCAGTACTTC. This codes for CASSLFRYEQYF. The chain carries TRBV5-6 and TRBJ2-7; no clear D gene. The V and J ends lost 1 base and 4 bases respectively, with 6 bases between them. The CDR3 totals 12 residues. Germline V CDR1 and CDR2: SGHDT, YYEEEE.

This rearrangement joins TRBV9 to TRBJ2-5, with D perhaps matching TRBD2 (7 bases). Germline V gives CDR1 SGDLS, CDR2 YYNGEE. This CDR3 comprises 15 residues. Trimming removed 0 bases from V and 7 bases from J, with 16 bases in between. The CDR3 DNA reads TGTGCCAGCAGCGTAGAGGGGGGAGGGGGTAGGACCCAGTACTTC. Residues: CASSVEGGGGRTQYF. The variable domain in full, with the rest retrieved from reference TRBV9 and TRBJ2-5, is DSGVTQTPKHLITATGQRVTLRCSPRSGDLSVYWYQQSLDQGLQFLIQYYNGEERAKGNILERFSAQQFPDLHSELNLSSLELGDSALYFCASSVEGGGGRTQYFGPGTRLLVL.

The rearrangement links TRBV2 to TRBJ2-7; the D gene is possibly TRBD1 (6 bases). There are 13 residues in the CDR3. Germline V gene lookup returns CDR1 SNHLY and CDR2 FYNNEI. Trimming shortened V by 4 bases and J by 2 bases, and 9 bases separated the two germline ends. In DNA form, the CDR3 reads TGTGCCAGCAGTGGTGACAGGACCTACGAGCAGTACTTC. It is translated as CASSGDRTYEQYF.

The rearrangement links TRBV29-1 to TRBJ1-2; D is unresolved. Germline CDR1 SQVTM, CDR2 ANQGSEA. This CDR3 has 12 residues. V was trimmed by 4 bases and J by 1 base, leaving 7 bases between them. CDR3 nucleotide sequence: TGCAGCGTTGTTCTGGGTAACTATGGCTACACCTTC. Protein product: CSVVLGNYGYTF.

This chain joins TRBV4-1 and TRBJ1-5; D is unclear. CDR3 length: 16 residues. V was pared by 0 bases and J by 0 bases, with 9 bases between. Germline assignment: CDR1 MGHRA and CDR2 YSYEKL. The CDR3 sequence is CASSQDGGNSNQPQHF. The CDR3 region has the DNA TGCGCCAGCAGCCAAGATGGCGGAAATAGCAATCAGCCCCAGCATTTT.

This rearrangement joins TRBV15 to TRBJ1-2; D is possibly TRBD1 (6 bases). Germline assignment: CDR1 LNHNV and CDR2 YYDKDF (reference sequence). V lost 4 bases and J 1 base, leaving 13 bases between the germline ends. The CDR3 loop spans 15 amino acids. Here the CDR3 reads CATSIQGRINYGYTF. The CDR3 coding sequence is TGTGCCACCAGCATACAGGGACGGATTAACTATGGCTACACCTTC. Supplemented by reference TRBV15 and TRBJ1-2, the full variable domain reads DAMVIQNPRYQVTQFGKPVTLSCSQTLNHNVMYWYQQKSSQAPKLLFHYYDKDFNNEADTPDNFQSRRPNTSFCFLDIRSPGLGDTAMYLCATSIQGRINYGYTFGSGTRLTVV.

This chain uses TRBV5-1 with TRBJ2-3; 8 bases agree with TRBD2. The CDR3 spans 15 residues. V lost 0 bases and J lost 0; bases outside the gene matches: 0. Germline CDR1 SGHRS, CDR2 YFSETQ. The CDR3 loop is CASSLVAGSTDTQYF. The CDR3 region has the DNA TGCGCCAGCAGCTTGGTAGCGGGGAGCACAGATACGCAGTATTTT.

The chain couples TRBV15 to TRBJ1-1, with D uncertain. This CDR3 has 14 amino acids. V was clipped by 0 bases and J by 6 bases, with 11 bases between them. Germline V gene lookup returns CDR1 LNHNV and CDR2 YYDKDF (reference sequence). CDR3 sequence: CATSREVGFAEAFF. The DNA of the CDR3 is TGTGCCACCAGCAGAGAGGTGGGGTTCGCTGAAGCTTTCTTT.

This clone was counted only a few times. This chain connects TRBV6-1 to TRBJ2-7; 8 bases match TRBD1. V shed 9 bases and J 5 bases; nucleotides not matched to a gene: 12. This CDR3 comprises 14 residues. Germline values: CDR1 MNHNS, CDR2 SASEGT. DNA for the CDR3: TGTGCCAGTATACCGGCGGCAGGGGGCGACGAGCAGTACTTC. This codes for CASIPAAGGDEQYF.